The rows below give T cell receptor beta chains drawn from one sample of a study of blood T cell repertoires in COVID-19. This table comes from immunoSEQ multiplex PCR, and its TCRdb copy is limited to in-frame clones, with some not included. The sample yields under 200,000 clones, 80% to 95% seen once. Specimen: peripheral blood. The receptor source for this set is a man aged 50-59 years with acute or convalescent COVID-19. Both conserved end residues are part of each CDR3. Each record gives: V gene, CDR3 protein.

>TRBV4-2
CASSQGGGPSSNYGYTF
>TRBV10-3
CAISRENTEAFF
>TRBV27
CASSSGTSGYTQYF
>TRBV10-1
CASSEGAVQETQYF
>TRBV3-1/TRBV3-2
CASSQGGAGTGELFF
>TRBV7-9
CASSWGQGAGELFF
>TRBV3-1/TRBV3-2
CASSQDQGAYAEAFF
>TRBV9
CASSVAGGGELFF
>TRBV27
CASSLNTMNTEAFF
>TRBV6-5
CASRDRGRELGTQYF
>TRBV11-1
CASSYRTSGETQYF
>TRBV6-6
CASRAGQGAGEQYF
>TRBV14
CASSPTGAGSNEKLFF
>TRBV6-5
CASSQGTDNTEAFF
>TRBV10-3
CAISGLSEAFF
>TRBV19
CASSIEVGVNQPQHF
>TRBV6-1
CASSEGGFEQYF
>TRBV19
CASCDRPNYGYTF
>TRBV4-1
CASSHALGAGEKLFF
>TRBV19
CASSQRATGTRGTEAFF
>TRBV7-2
CASSLGRGSGISSYEQYF
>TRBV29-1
CSVGQGTSGNQPQHF
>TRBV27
CASSLTGGHEKLFF
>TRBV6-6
CASSLLASQFF
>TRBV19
CASSSGTGSPQHF